A selection of T cell receptor beta chains follows, all from one sample in a study of cytomegalovirus exposure and HLA in healthy donors. Libraries were prepared by immunoSEQ multiplex PCR; TCRdb keeps only in-frame clonotypes and omits some of them. The sample carries more than 110,000 clones, less than 80% recorded once. The sample was PBMCs. All receptors come from a woman aged 50 to 60 in good health and CMV-seropositive. Each CDR3 is given with its conserved first and last residue. A D gene is named only where the DNA matches it firmly. Clone size, where shown, is once, few, many, or a class for clones that have expanded.

>.|TRBV11-2|TRBJ1-5|.
TGTGCCAGCAGCTTGTCAGTTGATCAGCCCCAGCATTTT
CASSLSVDQPQHF
>.|TRBV6-1|TRBJ1-4|TRBD1
TGTGCCAGCAGCTGGGACAGGGGCGGCGAAAAACTGTTTTTT
CASSWDRGGEKLFF
>.|TRBV29-1|TRBJ2-5|.
TGCAGCGTCGGGACTCCGGGAGAGACCCAGTACTTC
CSVGTPGETQYF
>.|TRBV5-1|TRBJ2-1|.
TGCGCCAGCAGCTTGGCCCAACAGGGTGATGAGCAGTTCTTC
CASSLAQQGDEQFF
>.|TRBV6-1|TRBJ1-4|.
TGTGCCAGCAGCCGACAGCTCATCGAAAAACTGTTTTTT
CASSRQLIEKLFF
>.|TRBV15|TRBJ2-1|TRBD2
TGTGCCACCAGTACGACTAGCGGGGGGTACAATGAGCAGTTCTTC
CATSTTSGGYNEQFF
>few|TRBV19|TRBJ1-2|TRBD1
TGTGCCAGTAGTACAGACAGGGTTATTCGAGGTGGCTACACCTTC
CASSTDRVIRGGYTF
>.|TRBV5-8|TRBJ2-7|.
TGTGCCAGCAGCTACGGACTCGAAACCTACGAGCAGTACTTC
CASSYGLETYEQYF
>.|TRBV2|TRBJ1-1|.
TGTGCCAGCAGTAGCCGGCCCTCCGGGGAAGCTTTCTTT
CASSSRPSGEAFF
>.|TRBV2|TRBJ2-3|TRBD2
TGTGCCAGTGGCCCGGGGACTAGTCCCGCAGATACGCAGTATTTT
CASGPGTSPADTQYF
>few|TRBV7-9|TRBJ2-1|TRBD2
TGTGCCAGCAGCCCCAGCCACGGGGGGGCCGTCGATGAGCAGTTCTTC
CASSPSHGGAVDEQFF
>.|TRBV30|TRBJ2-2|.
TGTGCCTGGACAGGGGTTCTAGGCGGGGAGCTGTTTTTT
CAWTGVLGGELFF
>.|TRBV6-1|TRBJ1-5|.
TGTGCCAGCAGCGGGACAACGAGCAATCAGCCCCAGCATTTT
CASSGTTSNQPQHF
>.|TRBV9|TRBJ2-6|TRBD1
TGTGCCAGCAGCCCTTGGACAGGATCGCAAGGGGCCAACGTCCTGACTTTC
CASSPWTGSQGANVLTF
>.|TRBV7-2|TRBJ1-3|TRBD1
TGTGCCAGCACCGCGACAGGGGGAAACACCATATATTTT
CASTATGGNTIYF
>few|TRBV18|TRBJ2-7|TRBD1
TGTGCCAGCTCACCAGGGACAGGGAACGAGCAGTACTTC
CASSPGTGNEQYF